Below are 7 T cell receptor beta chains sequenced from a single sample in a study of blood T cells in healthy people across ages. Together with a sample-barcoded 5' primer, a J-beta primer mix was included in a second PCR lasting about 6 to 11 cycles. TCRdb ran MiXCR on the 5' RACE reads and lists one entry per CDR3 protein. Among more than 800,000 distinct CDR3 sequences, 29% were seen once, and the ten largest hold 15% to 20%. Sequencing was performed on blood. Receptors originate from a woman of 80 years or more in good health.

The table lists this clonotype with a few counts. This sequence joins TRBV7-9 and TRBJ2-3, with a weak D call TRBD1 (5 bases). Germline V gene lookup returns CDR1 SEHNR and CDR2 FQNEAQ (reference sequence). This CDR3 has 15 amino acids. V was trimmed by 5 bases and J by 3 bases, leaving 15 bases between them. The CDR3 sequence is CASSRTGFGTDTQYF. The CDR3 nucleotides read TGTGCCAGCAGCCGTACAGGTTTTGGAACAGATACGCAGTATTTT.

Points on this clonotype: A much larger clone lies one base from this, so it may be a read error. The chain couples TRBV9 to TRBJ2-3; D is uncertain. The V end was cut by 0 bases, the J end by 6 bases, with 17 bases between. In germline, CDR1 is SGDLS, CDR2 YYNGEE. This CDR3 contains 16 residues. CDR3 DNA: TGTGCCAGCAGCGTAGAGGCTACCTCCACACGGGATACGCAGTATTTT. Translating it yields CASSVEATSTRDTQYF.

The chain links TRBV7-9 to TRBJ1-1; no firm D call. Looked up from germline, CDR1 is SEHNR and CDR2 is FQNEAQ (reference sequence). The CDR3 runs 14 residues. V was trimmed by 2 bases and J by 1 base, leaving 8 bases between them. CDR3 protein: CASSLSSQNTEAFF. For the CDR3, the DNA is TGTGCCAGCAGCTTATCTAGTCAGAACACTGAAGCTTTCTTT.

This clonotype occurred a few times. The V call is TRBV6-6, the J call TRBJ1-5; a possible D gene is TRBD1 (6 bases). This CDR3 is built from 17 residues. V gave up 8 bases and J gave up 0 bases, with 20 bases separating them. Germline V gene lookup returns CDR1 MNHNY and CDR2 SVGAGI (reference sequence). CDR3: CASRIRGGDNSNQPQHF. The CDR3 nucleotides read TGTGCCAGCCGCATTCGAGGGGGTGATAATAGCAATCAGCCCCAGCATTTT.

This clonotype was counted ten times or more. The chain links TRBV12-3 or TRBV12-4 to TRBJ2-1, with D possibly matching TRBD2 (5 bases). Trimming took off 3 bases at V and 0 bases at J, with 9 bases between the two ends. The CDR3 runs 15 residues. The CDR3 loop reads CASSLRVSSYNEQFF. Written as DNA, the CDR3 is TGTGCCAGCAGTTTGAGGGTTAGCTCCTACAATGAGCAGTTCTTC.

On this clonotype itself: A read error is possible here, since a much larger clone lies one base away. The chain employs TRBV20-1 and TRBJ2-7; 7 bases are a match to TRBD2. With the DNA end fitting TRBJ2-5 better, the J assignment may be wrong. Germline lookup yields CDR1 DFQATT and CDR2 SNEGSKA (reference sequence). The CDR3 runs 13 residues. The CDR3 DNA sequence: TGCAGTGCGGGAGGGCAGCTCCTAGAGACCCAGTACTTC. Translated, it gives CSAGGQLLETQYF.

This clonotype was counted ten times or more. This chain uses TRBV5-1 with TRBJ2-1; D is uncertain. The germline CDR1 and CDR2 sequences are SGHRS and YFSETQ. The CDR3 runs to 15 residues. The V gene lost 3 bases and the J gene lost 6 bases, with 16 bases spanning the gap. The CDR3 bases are TGCGCCAGCAGCTCTGTGGTGGGATCGGGCAATGAGCAGTTCTTC. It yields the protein CASSSVVGSGNEQFF.